Listed here are 15 T cell receptor beta chains from one sample, sequenced in a study of T-cell reconstitution after alpha-beta-depleted transplantation in children. For TCRbeta, the library was prepared with unique molecular identifiers. TCRdb reanalysed the PCR reads using MiXCR and keeps one entry per CDR3 protein. The top ten hold roughly 27% of the sample, which has around 960,000 distinct CDR3 sequences, around 30% seen once. The sequences come from PBMCs, mostly from graft donor cells, collected 360 days after TCRalphabeta/CD19-depleted stem cell transplant. The receptors derive from a boy younger than two who had a stem cell transplant for SCID, so the T cells may come from the graft donor.

The chain carries TRBV2 and TRBJ2-3; unclear D gene. V was clipped by 8 bases and J by 4 bases, with 7 bases between them. The CDR3 is 11 amino acids. Germline V CDR1 and CDR2: SNHLY, FYNNEI. CDR3 DNA sequence: TGTGCCAGCGCCGAGGCAGATACGCAGTATTTT. Protein product: CASAEADTQYF.

The rearrangement links TRBV12-3 or TRBV12-4 to TRBJ2-3; 12 positions agree with TRBD2. After removal of 6 bases from V and 14 bases from J, the junction contained 6 bases not matched to a gene. This CDR3 has 12 residues. The CDR3 DNA is TGTGCCAGCAGCCTACTAGCGGGGGGAGGGTATTTT. It encodes CASSLLAGGGYF.

A few counts support this clonotype. The chain carries TRBV12-3 or TRBV12-4 and TRBJ1-5; D gene unclear. The CDR3 consists of 16 residues. V was clipped by 4 bases and J by 6 bases, with 19 bases between them. CDR3 in amino acids: CASSSTPAPWGQPQHF. CDR3 in DNA: TGTGCCAGCAGTTCCACGCCGGCTCCCTGGGGTCAGCCCCAGCATTTT.

CDR3 sequence reads: CASSLRVGFYEQYF. The CDR3 nucleotides are TGTGCCAGCAGTTTACGGGTAGGGTTCTACGAGCAGTACTTC. This sequence joins TRBV28 and TRBJ2-7; D is unclear. V was trimmed by 2 bases and J by 3 bases, leaving 11 bases between them. The CDR3 is made up of 14 amino acids. Looked up from germline, CDR1 is MDHEN and CDR2 is SYDVKM.

There are a few counts of this clonotype. The chain uses TRBV5-1 and TRBJ2-1, with TRBD2 matching over 14 bases. The CDR3 length is 18 residues. The germline V gene has CDR1 SGHRS and CDR2 YFSETQ. With 6 bases clipped from V and 6 bases from J, the junction kept 14 bases outside the gene matches. This CDR3 is CASTIGLAGGYRRNEQFF. In nucleotides, the CDR3 is TGCGCCAGCACTATCGGACTAGCGGGGGGCTACCGACGCAATGAGCAGTTCTTC.

The gene calls are TRBV3-1 and TRBJ2-1; D is possibly TRBD2 (7 bases). The V and J ends lost 4 bases and 5 bases respectively, with 15 bases between them. Germline lookup yields CDR1 LGHDT and CDR2 YNNKEL (reference sequence). This CDR3 comprises 15 residues. The CDR3 nucleotides read TGTGCCAGCAGCCGAGGAGGGGGGGGCCACAATGAGCAGTTCTTC. Its protein product is CASSRGGGGHNEQFF.

This clonotype was counted between two and nine times. The chain employs TRBV6-2 or TRBV6-3 and TRBJ1-2; tentative D call: TRBD1 (6 bases). Trimming stripped 3 bases from V and 2 bases from J, with 10 bases between. Germline loops: CDR1 MNHEY, CDR2 SVGEGT. This CDR3 spans 14 amino acids. The CDR3 region has the DNA TGTGCCAGCAGTTATACCGGGGGCAACTATGGCTACACCTTC. It is translated as CASSYTGGNYGYTF.

This clonotype was seen a handful of times. The chain's CDR3 is CAISGRGMENEQFF. Written as DNA, the CDR3 is TGTGCCATCAGCGGTAGGGGAATGGAAAATGAGCAGTTCTTC. The rearrangement joins TRBV10-3 to TRBJ2-1; tentative D call: TRBD1 (5 bases). V lost 6 bases to trimming and J lost 7 bases, with 16 bases between them. This CDR3 is 14 amino acids long. Germline assignment: CDR1 ENHRY and CDR2 SYGVKD.

The chain carries TRBV15 and TRBJ1-1; no clear D gene. The V and J ends lost 0 bases and 4 bases respectively, with 12 bases between them. The V gene's germline CDR1 is LNHNV and CDR2 YYDKDF (reference sequence). The CDR3 extends over 15 amino acids. CDR3 in DNA: TGTGCCACCAGCAGAGATAAAAGGGTGGCCACTGAAGCTTTCTTT. Translating it yields CATSRDKRVATEAFF.

CDR3 in DNA: TGTGCCAGCAGCCTTGGGCCCCGTGGCCTCTACGAGCAGTACTTC. Amino acids: CASSLGPRGLYEQYF. The chain recombines TRBV5-4 with TRBJ2-7; D not certain. V was cut by 4 bases and J by 3 bases, with 17 bases left in between. Germline V gene data show CDR1 as SGHNT and CDR2 as YYREEE (reference sequence). The CDR3 length is 15 residues.

The chain couples TRBV12-3 or TRBV12-4 to TRBJ2-5; 7 nucleotides align to TRBD2. The CDR3 covers 13 residues. The junction had 4 bases not matched to a gene; V was cut back by 8 bases and J by 1 base. The CDR3 region has the DNA TGTGCCAGCGGGGGGGGGACCCAAGAGACCCAGTACTTC. Translation gives CASGGGTQETQYF.

This sequence joins TRBV29-1 and TRBJ2-3; D possibly corresponds to TRBD2 (5 bases). The germline V gene has CDR1 SQVTM and CDR2 ANQGSEA. Between the trimmed V and J ends, which lost 5 bases and 2 bases, there was a span of 11 bases. The CDR3 covers 13 residues. The CDR3 sequence: CSVLEVPTDTQYF. The DNA for the CDR3 is TGCAGCGTTTTGGAGGTTCCCACAGATACGCAGTATTTT.

This clonotype was recorded a few times. The chain joins TRBV6-1 to TRBJ1-4; tentative D call: TRBD1 (5 bases). Per the germline V gene, CDR1 is MNHNS and CDR2 is SASEGT. Trimming removed 4 bases from V and 3 bases from J, with 12 bases in between. CDR3 length: 15 residues. CDR3 region: CASSANGASNEKLFF. The CDR3 DNA reads TGTGCCAGCAGTGCAAACGGGGCGTCTAATGAAAAACTGTTTTTT.

This chain joins TRBV20-1 and TRBJ2-5, with D perhaps matching TRBD2 (6 bases). The CDR3 has 15 residues. The V end lost 0 bases, the J end lost 4 bases, and 15 bases lay between the germline ends. Germline V gene sequence: CDR1 DFQATT, CDR2 SNEGSKA (reference sequence). The CDR3 here is CSAREGLAWGETQYF. In nucleotides, the CDR3 is TGCAGTGCTAGAGAGGGGCTAGCGTGGGGAGAGACCCAGTACTTC.

This clonotype has only one observation. J is TRBJ1-3 and V is TRBV15; D is uncertain. V was shortened by 0 bases and J by 0 bases, with 15 bases between the two germline ends. This CDR3 has 18 amino acids. Germline V gene lookup returns CDR1 LNHNV and CDR2 YYDKDF (reference sequence). The CDR3: CATSRDQAQWSSGNTIYF. The CDR3 DNA reads TGTGCCACCAGCAGAGATCAGGCCCAGTGGAGCTCTGGAAACACCATATATTTT.